This T cell receptor beta chain was documented in a study of cytomegalovirus exposure and HLA in healthy donors. Study details: Earlier results showed 90 million to 120 million unique TCR beta sequences derived from approximately 170 million T cells. Regarding the study as a whole: Sequences of the TCR beta chain were said to predict the HLA-A and HLA-B alleles of most subjects accurately. A later analysis reportedly identified an Asian-associated ancestry cluster as carrying fewer N-insertions than the approximately 670-donor mean.

The study ran its PCR with 60 Vbeta and 13 Jbeta primers. Some clones are missing from TCRdb's copy, which holds only in-frame ones; the method was immunoSEQ multiplex PCR. The sample includes 120,000 to 150,000 clones, around 78% of them seen just once. With respect to this clone: Its antigen is unidentified.

Germline values: CDR1 GTSNPN, CDR2 SVGIG (reference sequence). J lost 7 bases, V lost 5 bases, and 5 bases had no gene match. The CDR3 extends over 12 amino acids. Sequencing was performed on PBMCs. The sequence came from a male donor in good health and CMV-seronegative. The V gene is TRBV30, the J gene TRBJ1-1; 9 bases map to TRBD1. The CDR3 DNA is TGTGCCTGGGGACAGGGGTCGGTTGAAGCTTTCTTT. As protein: CAWGQGSVEAFF.